This record covers a single TCR beta chain. CDR1 SGHDT and CDR2 YYEEEE come from the germline V gene. J gave up 0 bases and V 4 bases, and 8 bases lay outside the gene matches. The CDR3 runs 16 residues. The entry originates in a study of cytotoxic CD8 clonotypes in ibrutinib-treated CLL. The data were produced by immunoSEQ multiplex PCR, yet TCRdb's version contains in-frame clones alone and is incomplete. Of nearly 300,000 clones in the sample, roughly 76% were seen once. Sequences were derived from PBMCs, sampled at disease progression, from a patient treated with ibrutinib. The chain carries TRBV5-6 and TRBJ1-1; 8 bases are a match to TRBD1. This sequence was found in a human donor with chronic lymphocytic leukemia. The CDR3 nucleotides read TGTGCCAGCAGCCCCACCCTACAGGGGGTGAACACTGAAGCTTTCTTT. This gives the protein CASSPTLQGVNTEAFF.